A selection of T cell receptor beta chains follows, all from one sample in a study of graft-versus-host responses after intestinal transplantation. For these TCRs, the target antigens are not known. Sequencing used immunoSEQ multiplex PCR; TCRdb keeps in-frame clones, though not all of them. The table has roughly 98,000 clones, over 85% seen once. This specimen was unstimulated CD8+ T cells sorted from spleen or lymph node cells, taken before transplant. These receptor sequences come from a human donor who was the organ donor for an intestinal transplant. The CDR3 runs from the conserved cysteine through the conserved F or W. D genes are given only for firm matches. Clone size appears in some rows only: once, few, many, or a class for an expanded clone.

DNA: TGCGCCAGCTCCGATCCGGACAGCACCTACGAGCAGTACTTC; CDR3: CASSDPDSTYEQYF; length: 14; J: TRBJ2-7; V: TRBV5-1; size: -; D: -
DNA: TGTGCCAGCAGCGTAGGGAGGGGGCAAGAGGCAGATACGCAGTATTTT; CDR3: CASSVGRGQEADTQYF; length: 16; J: TRBJ2-3; V: TRBV9; size: once; D: -
DNA: TGTGCCAGCAGTCCCCGGAACACTGAAGCTTTCTTT; CDR3: CASSPRNTEAFF; length: 12; J: TRBJ1-1; V: TRBV28; size: -; D: -
DNA: TGTGCCAGCAGTCCGCTTGGGGAGTCCTACGAGCAGTACTTC; CDR3: CASSPLGESYEQYF; length: 14; J: TRBJ2-7; V: TRBV5-4; size: -; D: -
DNA: TGTGCCAGCAGCGCACTAGCGGGAGGTCCTAGCTCCTACGAGCAGTACTTC; CDR3: CASSALAGGPSSYEQYF; length: 17; J: TRBJ2-7; V: TRBV21-1; size: -; D: -
DNA: TGTGCCAGCAGCTTTGGCGGGTACCAAGAGACCCAGTACTTC; CDR3: CASSFGGYQETQYF; length: 14; J: TRBJ2-5; V: TRBV5-5; size: -; D: -
DNA: TGTGCCAGCAGCTTACGGGGCGACGGGTCCAGGGGATACTCACCCCTCCACTTT; CDR3: CASSLRGDGSRGYSPLHF; length: 18; J: TRBJ1-6; V: TRBV7-3; size: -; D: -
DNA: TGTGCCAGCAGCTTAAGAGGCGACTATGGCTACACCTTC; CDR3: CASSLRGDYGYTF; length: 13; J: TRBJ1-2; V: TRBV5-4; size: -; D: -
DNA: TGCGCCAGCAGCCCGGGGACAGGGCATAATTCACCCCTCCACTTT; CDR3: CASSPGTGHNSPLHF; length: 15; J: TRBJ1-6; V: TRBV4-1; size: -; D: TRBD1
DNA: TGTGCCAGCAGTTTGGGAGGGAATGAGCAGTTCTTC; CDR3: CASSLGGNEQFF; length: 12; J: TRBJ2-1; V: TRBV28; size: -; D: TRBD2
DNA: TGTGCCAGCAGCCCCGGGGGCTCCTACGAGCAGTACTTC; CDR3: CASSPGGSYEQYF; length: 13; J: TRBJ2-7; V: TRBV5-4; size: -; D: -
DNA: TGTGCCAGCAGCGCCGGCCTCAGGGATAGCAATCAGCCCCAGCATTTT; CDR3: CASSAGLRDSNQPQHF; length: 16; J: TRBJ1-5; V: TRBV7-6; size: -; D: -
DNA: TGTGCCAGCAGTTTAGCGGCAGGGGGGAACACTGAAGCTTTCTTT; CDR3: CASSLAAGGNTEAFF; length: 15; J: TRBJ1-1; V: TRBV27; size: -; D: TRBD1
DNA: TGTGCCAGCAGCCCCCCCCAGGGTCGAGGGCCCCAGCATTTT; CDR3: CASSPPQGRGPQHF; length: 14; J: TRBJ1-5; V: TRBV7-8; size: once; D: -
DNA: TGTGCCAGCATCGTGGCGAACACTGAAGCTTTCTTT; CDR3: CASIVANTEAFF; length: 12; J: TRBJ1-1; V: TRBV6-5; size: -; D: -
DNA: TGTGCCAGTAGTATAGAGGGAGGCGATAGCGGGAGGGCCATAGCAGATACGCAGTATTTT; CDR3: CASSIEGGDSGRAIADTQYF; length: 20; J: TRBJ2-3; V: TRBV19; size: -; D: TRBD2
DNA: TGCAGCGTTGATGAGCGGGGGGTCCATCCCGTCACAGATACGCAGTATTTT; CDR3: CSVDERGVHPVTDTQYF; length: 17; J: TRBJ2-3; V: TRBV29-1; size: -; D: TRBD2
DNA: TGTGCCAGCAGTCCTCCGAGCGGGAGGGTCCAAGAGACCCAGTACTTC; CDR3: CASSPPSGRVQETQYF; length: 16; J: TRBJ2-5; V: TRBV6-6; size: -; D: TRBD2
DNA: TGTGCCAGCAGCTTCTTACTAGCGGGAGTGGCCGAGCAGTACTTC; CDR3: CASSFLLAGVAEQYF; length: 15; J: TRBJ2-7; V: TRBV7-9; size: -; D: TRBD2
DNA: TGTGCCATCACGGACAGGCGAAACTACAATGAGCAGTTCTTC; CDR3: CAITDRRNYNEQFF; length: 14; J: TRBJ2-1; V: TRBV10-3; size: -; D: TRBD1
DNA: TGTGCCAGCAGAGACGGACTAGCGGGAGGGGTATTTGGGGATACGCAGTATTTT; CDR3: CASRDGLAGGVFGDTQYF; length: 18; J: TRBJ2-3; V: TRBV2; size: -; D: TRBD2
DNA: TGTGCCAGCAGTTTATTAGGACAGGGCGAGGGCTACACCTTC; CDR3: CASSLLGQGEGYTF; length: 14; J: TRBJ1-2; V: TRBV27; size: -; D: TRBD1
DNA: TGTGCCAGCAGCTCAACAGGGGAAACCGTGTTCGCAGATACGCAGTATTTT; CDR3: CASSSTGETVFADTQYF; length: 17; J: TRBJ2-3; V: TRBV5-4; size: -; D: TRBD1
DNA: TGTGCCAGCAGCCTCAGCCCGCAGGACAGGGATGGCTACACCTTC; CDR3: CASSLSPQDRDGYTF; length: 15; J: TRBJ1-2; V: TRBV9; size: once; D: TRBD1
DNA: TGTGCCAGCTCTCCAATTTTAGCTCCCCTCCACTTT; CDR3: CASSPILAPLHF; length: 12; J: TRBJ1-6; V: TRBV27; size: -; D: -
DNA: TGTGCCAGCAGCCAAGTACAGGGTACCGCCTATCCTGGCTACACCTTC; CDR3: CASSQVQGTAYPGYTF; length: 16; J: TRBJ1-2; V: TRBV4-2; size: -; D: -
DNA: TGTGCCAGCAGCCACCTGGGACAGGACTACGAGCAGTACTTC; CDR3: CASSHLGQDYEQYF; length: 14; J: TRBJ2-7; V: TRBV7-9; size: -; D: TRBD1
DNA: TGTGCCAGCTCACCGCGGCCCCTAGCGGATTTAAGCTCCTACGAGCAGTACTTC; CDR3: CASSPRPLADLSSYEQYF; length: 18; J: TRBJ2-7; V: TRBV18; size: -; D: TRBD2
DNA: TGTGCCAGCAGTTTTTGGCAGGGGACGGATCAGCCCCAGCATTTT; CDR3: CASSFWQGTDQPQHF; length: 15; J: TRBJ1-5; V: TRBV28; size: once; D: -
DNA: TGTGCCAGCAGCGTAGCCGGGACTGGGGCCTACAATGAGCAGTTCTTC; CDR3: CASSVAGTGAYNEQFF; length: 16; J: TRBJ2-1; V: TRBV9; size: -; D: -
DNA: TGTGCCGGCAACTCACAGGGGCGGACTGAAGCTTTCTTT; CDR3: CAGNSQGRTEAFF; length: 13; J: TRBJ1-1; V: TRBV6-5; size: -; D: TRBD1
DNA: TGTGCCAGCACCTTGGCAGGGACACGGCCCCCGGGCTACACCTTC; CDR3: CASTLAGTRPPGYTF; length: 15; J: TRBJ1-2; V: TRBV6-5; size: -; D: -
DNA: TGTGCCAGCAGCCCCCTTTCAGTAGGGGGAACTGAAGCTTTCTTT; CDR3: CASSPLSVGGTEAFF; length: 15; J: TRBJ1-1; V: TRBV27; size: -; D: -
DNA: TGTGCCAGCAGCTTCGGCGGGAACTCCTACGAGCAGTACTTC; CDR3: CASSFGGNSYEQYF; length: 14; J: TRBJ2-7; V: TRBV5-4; size: -; D: -
DNA: TGTGCCATCAGGGAGACAGGGGGAGGTTCACCCCTCCACTTT; CDR3: CAIRETGGGSPLHF; length: 14; J: TRBJ1-6; V: TRBV10-3; size: -; D: TRBD1
DNA: TGTGCCAGCAGCCCCCAGGATAGCAATCAGCCCCAGCATTTT; CDR3: CASSPQDSNQPQHF; length: 14; J: TRBJ1-5; V: TRBV27; size: -; D: -
DNA: TGCGCCAGCAGCACCGACATTAACTATGGCTACACCTTC; CDR3: CASSTDINYGYTF; length: 13; J: TRBJ1-2; V: TRBV5-1; size: -; D: -
DNA: TGCGCCAGCAGCCGACGGACCGGGACAGAGACGAACACTGAAGCTTTCTTT; CDR3: CASSRRTGTETNTEAFF; length: 17; J: TRBJ1-1; V: TRBV5-1; size: -; D: TRBD1